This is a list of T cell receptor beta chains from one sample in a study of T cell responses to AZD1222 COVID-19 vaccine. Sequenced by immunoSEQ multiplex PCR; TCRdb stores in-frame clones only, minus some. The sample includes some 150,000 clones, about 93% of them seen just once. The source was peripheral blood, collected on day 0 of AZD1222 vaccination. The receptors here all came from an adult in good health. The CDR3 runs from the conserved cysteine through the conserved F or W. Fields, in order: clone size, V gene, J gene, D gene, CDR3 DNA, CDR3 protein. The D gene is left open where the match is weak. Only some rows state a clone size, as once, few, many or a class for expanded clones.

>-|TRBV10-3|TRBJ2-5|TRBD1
TGTGCCACCAAAATGACAGGGGCCCAAGAGACCCAGTACTTC
CATKMTGAQETQYF
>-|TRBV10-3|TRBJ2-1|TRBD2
TGTGCCATCAGTGATAGACTAGCGGGAGGGTCCAATGAGCAGTTCTTC
CAISDRLAGGSNEQFF
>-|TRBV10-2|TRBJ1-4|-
TGCGCCAGCAGCCGGACGGGAAACATTAATGAAAAACTGTTTTTT
CASSRTGNINEKLFF
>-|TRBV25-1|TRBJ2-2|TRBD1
TGTGCCAGCAGCGACGACAGGGTGGGAGAACTAAGCACCGGGGAGCTGTTTTTT
CASSDDRVGELSTGELFF
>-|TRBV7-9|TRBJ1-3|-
TGTGCCACTTCTTACTCTGGAAACACCATATATTTT
CATSYSGNTIYF
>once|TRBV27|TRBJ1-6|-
TGTGCCAGCAGTTTGTGGGCCAGTCAGAATTCACCCCTCCACTTT
CASSLWASQNSPLHF
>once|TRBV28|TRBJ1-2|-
TGTGCCAGCAGCCCGACAACTCGGGGCTACACCTTC
CASSPTTRGYTF
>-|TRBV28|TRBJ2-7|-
TGTGCCAGCAGTGGACATTTTTTATCCTACGAGCAGTACTTC
CASSGHFLSYEQYF
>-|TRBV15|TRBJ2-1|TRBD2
TGTGCCACCAGCAGCCTCCTCAGGCTAGCGGATCCGGATGAGCAGTTCTTC
CATSSLLRLADPDEQFF
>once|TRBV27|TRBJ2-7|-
TGTGCCAGCAGTTTTGCTGAATCCTACGAGCAGTACTTC
CASSFAESYEQYF
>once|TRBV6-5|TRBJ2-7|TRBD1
TGTGCCAGCAGTAGGACAGGGGCCTTTTACGAGCAGTACTTC
CASSRTGAFYEQYF
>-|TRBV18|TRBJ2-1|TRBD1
TGTGCCAGCTCGAATCTGATGGGACAGGGGACCCTCAATGAGCAGTTCTTC
CASSNLMGQGTLNEQFF
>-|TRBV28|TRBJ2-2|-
TGTGCCAGCAGTTCCGCGGTCTCCGGGGAGCTGTTTTTT
CASSSAVSGELFF
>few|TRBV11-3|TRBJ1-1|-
TGTGCCAGCAGCCTAGGGGCGAACACTGAAGCTTTCTTT
CASSLGANTEAFF
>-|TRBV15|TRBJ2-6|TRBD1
TGTGCCACCAGCAGGAGACAGGGCACTGGGGCCAACGTCCTGACTTTC
CATSRRQGTGANVLTF
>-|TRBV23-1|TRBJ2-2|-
TGCGCCAGCAGTCCCCCGCGAGGGGCCGGGGAGCTGTTTTTT
CASSPPRGAGELFF
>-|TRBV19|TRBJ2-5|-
TGTGCCAGTAAAACCGCTGCGGGACAGCCCCAAGAGACCCAGTACTTC
CASKTAAGQPQETQYF
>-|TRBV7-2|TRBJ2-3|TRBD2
TGTGCCAGCAGCTCGAGCGGGACTCGGAATACGCAGTATTTT
CASSSSGTRNTQYF
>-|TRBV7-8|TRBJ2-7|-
TGTGCCAGCAGCCCTTTGACAGCGCCCTACGAGCAGTACTTC
CASSPLTAPYEQYF
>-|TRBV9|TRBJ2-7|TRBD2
TGTGCCAGCAGCGTAGCCCCGACTAGCGGGAGTGATTACGAGCAGTACTTC
CASSVAPTSGSDYEQYF
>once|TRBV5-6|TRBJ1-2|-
TGTGCCAGCAGCTTGGGAGACAGGCTAACAAACTATGGCTACACCTTC
CASSLGDRLTNYGYTF
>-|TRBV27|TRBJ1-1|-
TGTGCCAGCAGTCCTTGGGTCGGTAACACTGAAGCTTTCTTT
CASSPWVGNTEAFF
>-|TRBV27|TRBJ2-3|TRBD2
TGTGCCAGCAGTTTCGGACTAGCGGGAGATACGCAGTATTTT
CASSFGLAGDTQYF
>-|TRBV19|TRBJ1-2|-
TGTGCCAGTTCACAGGGATGGGGCTATGGCTACACCTTC
CASSQGWGYGYTF
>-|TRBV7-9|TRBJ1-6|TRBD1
TGTGCCACCAGTCCGGGACAGGGGGTTAATTCACCCCTCCACTTT
CATSPGQGVNSPLHF
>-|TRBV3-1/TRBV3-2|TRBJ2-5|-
TGTGCCAGCAGCCTGCACGGTGGGGCAAACGTGGCCCAGTACTTC
CASSLHGGANVAQYF
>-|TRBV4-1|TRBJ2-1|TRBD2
TGCGCCAGCAGCCAAGAGCAGGGACTAGCGGGCTCCTACAATGAGCAGTTCTTC
CASSQEQGLAGSYNEQFF
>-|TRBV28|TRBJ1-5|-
TGTGCCAGCAGTCGTGAGGACAGTCAGCCCCAGCATTTT
CASSREDSQPQHF
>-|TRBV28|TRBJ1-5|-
TGTGCCAGCAACGAGGGGAATCAGCCCCAGCATTTT
CASNEGNQPQHF
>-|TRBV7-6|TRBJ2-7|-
TGTGCCAGCAGCTTAGGGGGCAGGGGAGAGCAGTACTTC
CASSLGGRGEQYF
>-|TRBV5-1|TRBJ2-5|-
TGCGCCAGCAGCTTGGAGGTGGCAGGAGAGACCCAGTACTTC
CASSLEVAGETQYF
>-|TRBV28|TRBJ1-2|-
TGTGCCAGCAGTTTTCCGGACTCAACGACCTATGGCTACACCTTC
CASSFPDSTTYGYTF
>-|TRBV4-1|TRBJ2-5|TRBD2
TGCGCCAGCAGCCAAGGAAATAGCGGGGGCCAAGAGACCCAGTACTTC
CASSQGNSGGQETQYF
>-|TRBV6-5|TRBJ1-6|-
TGTGCCAGCAGTTATGGGGGCGGTTCACCCCTCCACTTT
CASSYGGGSPLHF
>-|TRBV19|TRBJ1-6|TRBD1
TGTGCCAGTACCCTGACGACAGGGGGAAGTTCACCCCTCCACTTT
CASTLTTGGSSPLHF
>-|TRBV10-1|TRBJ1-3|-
TGCGCCACGAGTCGTGGGAAGGACGGATCCTTCTCTGGAAACACCATATATTTT
CATSRGKDGSFSGNTIYF